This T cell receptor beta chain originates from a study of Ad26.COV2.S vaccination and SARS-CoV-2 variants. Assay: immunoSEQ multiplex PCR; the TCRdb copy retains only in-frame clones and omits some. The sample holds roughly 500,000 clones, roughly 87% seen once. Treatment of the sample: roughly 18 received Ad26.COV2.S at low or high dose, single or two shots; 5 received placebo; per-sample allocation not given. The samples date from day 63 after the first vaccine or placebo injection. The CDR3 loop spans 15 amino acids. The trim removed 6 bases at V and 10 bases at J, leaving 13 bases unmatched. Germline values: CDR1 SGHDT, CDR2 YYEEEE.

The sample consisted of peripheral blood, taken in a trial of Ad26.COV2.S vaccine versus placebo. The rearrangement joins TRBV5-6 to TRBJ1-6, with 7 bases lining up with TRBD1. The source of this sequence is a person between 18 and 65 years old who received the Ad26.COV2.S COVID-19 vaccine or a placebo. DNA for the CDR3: TGTGCCAGCAACCCTCAACAGGGGTCTAGCTCACCCCTCCACTTT. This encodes CASNPQQGSSSPLHF.